The clone carrying this TCR beta chain was counted ten times or more. No antigen is known for it. With template switching, a universal primer site was added, and the cDNA carried unique molecular identifiers. TCRdb re-called the 5' RACE reads with MiXCR, one entry per CDR3 protein. The sample carries around 450,000 distinct CDR3 sequences, 13% to 15% recorded once. This specimen belongs to a study of identical twins. Per germline, CDR1 LGHNA and CDR2 YSLEER. V was pared by 1 base and J by 0 bases, with 14 bases of the junction left unmatched. The CDR3 covers 19 residues. Findings and limits, study-wide: Abundant beta clonotypes from cord blood had fewer insertions, unlike memory repertoires, which showed none.

Healthy Caucasian individuals made up all the donors. This same sample was also part of a study on yellow fever vaccine responses in identical twins.

The sample comprised CD4+ T cells sorted from blood. The chain combines TRBV4-3 with TRBJ2-7; 8 bases are shared with TRBD1. The TCR comes from a young woman in good health. This CDR3 reads CASSQGFRQGKIDSYEQYF. The CDR3 coding sequence is TGCGCCAGCAGCCAAGGGTTCAGACAGGGGAAAATCGACTCCTACGAGCAGTACTTC.